The next 11 T cell receptor beta chains were all read from a single sample in a study of regulatory T cells in long-lasting Graves disease. Arm-PCR with iRepertoire HTBI primers amplified the CDR3 regions for these TCR beta libraries. TCRdb called the multiplex PCR reads again in MiXCR, with one record for every CDR3 protein. Found here are around 400,000 distinct CDR3 sequences, under 25% of them singletons; the top ten hold around an eighth. The time point denotes: persistent/refractory GD, antithyroid drugs over 5 years with positive TRAb. RNA extracted from PBMCs served as the sequencing template. The specimen was peripheral blood mononuclear cells (PBMCs), collected when the disease was refractory, from a patient treated with antithyroid drugs. The receptors were gathered from a female donor with Graves disease.

In its sample, this clonotype was seen a few times. CDR3 region: CASRQGMDQPQHF. DNA of the CDR3: TGTGCCAGCAGACAGGGAATGGATCAGCCCCAGCATTTT. The chain combines TRBV6-1 with TRBJ1-5, with D perhaps TRBD1 (6 bases). Germline V lookup: CDR1 MNHNS, CDR2 SASEGT. V lost 6 bases and J 5 bases, leaving 11 bases between the germline ends. CDR3 length: 13 amino acids.

The rearrangement uses TRBV3-1 and TRBJ2-1; D not certain. Per the germline V gene, CDR1 is LGHDT and CDR2 is YNNKEL (reference sequence). The V and J ends lost 3 bases and 0 bases respectively, with 12 bases between them. CDR3 length: 16 residues. The DNA for the CDR3 is TGTGCCAGCAGCCACAACTGGCAGAGCTCCTACAATGAGCAGTTCTTC. This sequence encodes CASSHNWQSSYNEQFF.

With respect to this clonotype: A much larger clonotype is one base distant, so this may be a read error. This chain joins TRBV27 and TRBJ1-1; possible D gene TRBD1, 5 bases. The germline gives CDR1 MNHEY, CDR2 SMNVEV (reference sequence). There are 13 residues in the CDR3. CDR3 sequence: CASLGVMNTGAFF. The CDR3 DNA reads as TGTGCCAGCCTGGGGGTCATGAACACTGGAGCTTTCTTT.

At least ten counts were recorded for this clonotype. The chain uses TRBV6-5 and TRBJ1-5, with unresolved D. CDR1 and CDR2 from the germline V gene are MNHEY and SVGAGI. The CDR3 has 15 residues. Trimming took 4 bases from V and 2 from J, leaving 12 bases between them. CDR3 in amino acids: CASSFSSAGNQPQHF. CDR3 coding DNA: TGTGCCAGCAGTTTTAGCTCGGCGGGCAATCAGCCCCAGCATTTT.

A few counts support this clonotype. This may stem from a read error, because a much larger clone lies one nucleotide away. This sequence joins TRBV28 and TRBJ1-1; 10 bases align to TRBD1. The V gene's germline CDR1 is MDHEN and CDR2 SYDVKM. This CDR3 contains 17 residues. The CDR3 region is CASILLWDRGSDTEALF. In DNA, the CDR3 is TGTGCCAGCATTCTGCTCTGGGACAGGGGTTCGGACACTGAAGCTCTCTTT.

The rearrangement links TRBV6-2 or TRBV6-3 to TRBJ1-1; no clear D gene. Trimming stripped 0 bases from V and 5 bases from J, with 13 bases between. The CDR3 contains 15 residues. Germline V CDR1 and CDR2: MNHEY, SVGEGT. This CDR3 reads CASSYSVESGTEAFF. CDR3 nucleotide sequence: TGTGCCAGCAGTTACTCAGTAGAAAGTGGGACTGAAGCTTTCTTT.

This clonotype came up many times. The rearrangement joins TRBV28 to TRBJ2-7; 8 positions agree with TRBD1. Per germline, CDR1 MDHEN and CDR2 SYDVKM. The V segment lost 5 bases and the J segment 7 bases; nucleotides outside the gene matches: 10. This CDR3 spans 14 amino acids. DNA for the CDR3: TGTGCCAGCAGTGTCCCGGACAGGGCGAGGGAGCAGTACTTC. Protein product: CASSVPDRAREQYF.

This clonotype was observed at least ten times. The chain couples TRBV28 to TRBJ1-5; weak D call: TRBD1 (5 bases). The CDR3 extends over 15 amino acids. Trimming removed 5 bases at V and 0 bases at J, with 11 bases between. In germline, CDR1 is MDHEN, CDR2 SYDVKM. This chain's CDR3 is CASSPGANSNQPQHF. The CDR3 bases are TGTGCCAGCAGTCCCGGGGCAAATAGCAATCAGCCCCAGCATTTT.

This clonotype was counted a few times. The chain employs TRBV20-1 and TRBJ2-7; D is unclear. V lost 2 bases and J lost 2, with 16 bases in between. CDR1 and CDR2 from the germline V gene are DFQATT and SNEGSKA (reference sequence). This CDR3 has 15 residues. DNA of the CDR3: TGCAGTGCTAGAAGGTTAACAGTCATTACCTACGAGCAGTACTTC. The encoded protein is CSARRLTVITYEQYF.

The chain couples TRBV7-9 to TRBJ2-2; TRBD1 matches at 7 bases. Germline loops: CDR1 SEHNR, CDR2 FQNEAQ (reference sequence). After removal of 2 bases from V and 0 bases from J, the junction contained 3 bases not matched to a gene. The CDR3 extends over 16 amino acids. The CDR3 is CASSLRQGPNTGELFF. The DNA for the CDR3 is TGTGCCAGCAGCTTAAGACAGGGACCGAACACCGGGGAGCTGTTTTTT.

In this sample, this clonotype turned up many times. The CDR3 DNA reads as TGTGCCAGCAGTTTATTGGGGGCCAGCAATCAGCCCCAGCATTTT. Translating gives CASSLLGASNQPQHF. This chain links TRBV28 with TRBJ1-5; tentatively, D is TRBD1 (6 bases). This CDR3 has 15 amino acids. Germline CDR1 is MDHEN and CDR2 is SYDVKM. V lost 1 base, J lost 1 base, and 8 bases lay in between. Supplemented by reference TRBV28 and TRBJ1-5, the full variable domain reads DVKVTQSSRYLVKRTGEKVFLECVQDMDHENMFWYRQDPGLGLRLIYFSYDVKMKEKGDIPEGYSVSREKKERFSLILESASTNQTSMYLCASSLLGASNQPQHFGDGTRLSIL.